This TCR beta chain was sequenced in a study of blood T cell repertoires in COVID-19. The CDR3 runs 14 residues. CDR1 is SGHTA and CDR2 is FQGNSA in the germline V gene. V was trimmed by 5 bases and J by 2 bases, leaving 12 bases between them. Assay: immunoSEQ multiplex PCR; the TCRdb copy retains only in-frame clones and omits some. This table holds 200,000 to 250,000 clones, 65% to 90% found once. Sequenced material: peripheral blood. The sequence was collected from a woman between 50 and 59 years old with acute or convalescent COVID-19. This chain joins TRBV7-2 and TRBJ1-1; maybe TRBD1 (6 bases). CDR3 sequence: CASSPGHGNTEAFF. The CDR3 coding sequence is TGTGCCAGCAGCCCGGGACACGGCAACACTGAAGCTTTCTTT.